The clone carrying this T cell receptor beta chain appeared once. Antigen unknown. At one of its ends the junction is not consistent with the germline gene, which may arise from a read error. CDR1 is SGDLS and CDR2 is YYNGEE in the germline V gene. CDR3 length equals 15 residues. The study assayed 75,000 to 100,000 TCR templates per sample. The method was immunoSEQ multiplex PCR; TCRdb's version includes in-frame clones alone and lacks a portion of them. The sample has about 68,000 clones; 93% are singletons. This record comes from a study of siplizumab effects on memory and regulatory T cells. Study-level results: Memory cells that were CD4+ and unstimulated gave rise to alloreactive sequences, which siplizumab significantly reduced. The study found that mappable alloreactive CD4+ clones averaged about 70% Treg-derived with siplizumab and 25% to 30% in controls. Naive T cell populations appeared to exhibit greater diversity than memory cells and appeared to be major alloresponse contributors.

This clonotype originated in a human donor in good health. The chain uses TRBV9 and TRBJ2-2; possible D gene TRBD2, 6 bases. The sample consisted of CD8+ T cells sorted from blood. The CDR3 bases are TGTGCCCGCAGCTTGGTGGGGGGGAACACCGGGGAGCTGTTTTTT. Protein product: CARSLVGGNTGELFF.